This is a list of T cell receptor beta chains from one sample in a study of response to subunit inactivated influenza vaccine. TCRdb called the RT-PCR reads again in MiXCR, with one record for every CDR3 protein. Here the sample spans hundreds of thousands of distinct CDR3 sequences, about 15% being singletons. Source: CD4+ T cells sorted from PBMCs, taken less than 25 months after vaccination. These receptors all come from a man aged 50-75 years who received an inactivated influenza vaccine. Each CDR3 is given with its conserved first and last residue. A D gene is named only where the DNA matches it firmly. The listing skips clone size in some rows; elsewhere it reads once, few, many or a size class.

TRBJ1-4 | 15 | . | . | TRBV6-2/TRBV6-3 | TGTGCCAGCAGTTACTCCGGCCAGCCGGGGGAAAAACTGTTTTTT | CASSYSGQPGEKLFF
TRBJ2-7 | 14 | few | . | TRBV20-1 | TGCAGTGCTAGTAGTTCCCAGGGCTTCCACGAGCAGTACTTC | CSASSSQGFHEQYF
TRBJ1-5 | 13 | few | . | TRBV3-1 | TGTGCCAGCAGCCAAGGAAGGGATCAGCCCCAGCATTTT | CASSQGRDQPQHF
TRBJ1-4 | 15 | few | TRBD1 | TRBV5-1 | TGCGCCAGCAGCCCGTGGACAGGGGAGTACGAAAAACTGTTTTTT | CASSPWTGEYEKLFF
TRBJ2-3 | 14 | . | TRBD2 | TRBV20-1 | TGCAGTGCTAGAAAAGCGGGAGTTGCAGATACGCAGTATTTT | CSARKAGVADTQYF
TRBJ2-5 | 14 | . | . | TRBV10-3 | TGTGCCATCAGAGACGCAACGAGGGGAGAGACCCAGTACTTC | CAIRDATRGETQYF
TRBJ2-2 | 17 | many | . | TRBV27 | TGTGCCAGCAGTTTAAGATCGCGGGGGCCAACGTTCGGGGAGCTGTTTTTT | CASSLRSRGPTFGELFF
TRBJ1-2 | 14 | . | . | TRBV5-1 | TGCGCCAGCAGCACTGGACAGCTACCACATGGCTACACCTTC | CASSTGQLPHGYTF
TRBJ2-7 | 13 | . | . | TRBV10-3 | TGTGCCATCAGTGAATGGGGTAACTACGAGCAGTACTTC | CAISEWGNYEQYF
TRBJ2-6 | 17 | once | TRBD1 | TRBV27 | TGTGCCAGCAGTACTAGGGCAGGGGGCTATCGGGCCAACGTCCTGACTTTC | CASSTRAGGYRANVLTF